This TCR beta chain came from a study of cytomegalovirus exposure and HLA in healthy donors. Both 60 Vbeta primers and 13 Jbeta primers went into the PCR. Measured with immunoSEQ multiplex PCR; TCRdb has only the in-frame clones, and not every one. The sample consists of about 130,000 clones, 80% to 90% of them appearing once. The sequenced material came from PBMCs. This clonotype originated in a man in his fifties or sixties in good health and CMV-seronegative.

CDR3 sequence (DNA): TGCGCCAGCAGCCAGCTAGCGGGGAGCTCCTACGAGCAGTACTTC. It codes for CASSQLAGSSYEQYF. V gene TRBV4-3 combines with J gene TRBJ2-7, with TRBD2 identical over 9 bases. CDR3 size: 15 residues. Germline CDR1 LGHNA, CDR2 YSLEER. V gave up 3 bases and J gave up 0 bases; unmatched junction bases: 3.